The 10 T cell receptor beta chains presented below share a single source sample, sequenced in a study of blood T cell repertoires in COVID-19. Only in-frame clones appear in the TCRdb table, and some are missing; sequencing was by immunoSEQ multiplex PCR. The table has under 200,000 clones, roughly 86% seen once. The sample consisted of peripheral blood. The origin of the receptors is a man aged 18 to 29 with acute or convalescent COVID-19.

This rearrangement joins TRBV4-1 to TRBJ2-2; 9 bases map to TRBD1. Trimming took 6 bases from V and 5 from J; bases not matched to a gene: 4. The CDR3 consists of 14 residues. In germline, CDR1 is MGHRA, CDR2 YSYEKL. Here the CDR3 reads CASRKTGGTGELFF. Written as DNA, the CDR3 is TGCGCCAGCAGAAAGACAGGGGGAACCGGGGAGCTGTTTTTT.

The chain combines TRBV20-1 with TRBJ1-1; D gene unclear. Trimming removed 3 bases at V and 0 bases at J, with 11 bases between. The CDR3 totals 14 residues. The germline CDR1 and CDR2 sequences are DFQATT and SNEGSKA (reference sequence). CDR3 sequence reads: CSASVVTLNTEAFF. The CDR3 coding sequence is TGCAGTGCTAGTGTTGTGACTTTGAACACTGAAGCTTTCTTT.

This chain joins TRBV27 and TRBJ2-3; weak D call: TRBD1 (6 bases). Trimming removed 8 bases from V and 2 bases from J, with 14 bases in between. In germline, CDR1 is MNHEY, CDR2 SMNVEV (reference sequence). The CDR3 contains 14 residues. The CDR3 is CASAGTINTDTQYF. CDR3 DNA sequence: TGTGCCAGCGCCGGGACAATAAACACAGATACGCAGTATTTT.

The chain couples TRBV7-9 to TRBJ1-1, with a weak D call TRBD1 (5 bases). V dropped 3 bases and J dropped 3 bases, with 14 bases sitting between them. The CDR3 consists of 15 residues. Germline values: CDR1 SEHNR, CDR2 FQNEAQ (reference sequence). The chain's CDR3 is CASSFRGGKDTEAFF. In nucleotides, the CDR3 is TGTGCCAGCAGCTTTAGGGGAGGGAAGGACACTGAAGCTTTCTTT.

The CDR3 DNA reads TGTGCCTGGAGTCCCGGGACAGGTTCGAATGCTGGAAACACCATATATTTT. As protein: CAWSPGTGSNAGNTIYF. The rearrangement joins TRBV30 to TRBJ1-3; 8 positions agree with TRBD1. Germline V CDR1 and CDR2: GTSNPN, SVGIG (reference sequence). The CDR3 is made up of 17 amino acids. J gave up 2 bases and V 2 bases, and 11 bases lay outside the gene matches.

The rearrangement links TRBV7-6 to TRBJ2-3; no clear D. CDR1 is SGHVS and CDR2 is FNYEAQ in the germline V gene. The CDR3 spans 15 residues. V lost 1 base, J lost 2 bases, and 10 bases lay in between. The CDR3 DNA is TGTGCCAGCAGCTTAGGAGGTGCAGTCACAGATACGCAGTATTTT. Its translation is CASSLGGAVTDTQYF.

The chain couples TRBV7-9 to TRBJ1-2, with D perhaps matching TRBD1 (6 bases). The germline V gene has CDR1 SEHNR and CDR2 FQNEAQ (reference sequence). The V end lost 4 bases, the J end lost 4 bases, and 13 bases lay between the germline ends. The CDR3 loop spans 14 amino acids. The CDR3 spells CASSSDSSLYGYTF. The CDR3 coding sequence is TGTGCCAGCAGCTCGGACAGCTCCCTCTATGGCTACACCTTC.

The V gene is TRBV2, the J gene TRBJ1-6, with D perhaps TRBD1 (6 bases). This CDR3 contains 16 residues. Germline V gives CDR1 SNHLY, CDR2 FYNNEI. The V gene lost 0 bases and the J gene lost 1 base, with 7 bases spanning the gap. In nucleotides, the CDR3 is TGTGCCAGCAGTGAAGCAGGGGGTTCCTATAATTCACCCCTCCACTTT. This gives the protein CASSEAGGSYNSPLHF. Drawing the rest from reference TRBV2 and TRBJ1-6, the complete variable domain is EPEVTQTPSHQVTQMGQEVILRCVPISNHLYFYWYRQILGQKVEFLVSFYNNEISEKSEIFDDQFSVERPDGSNFTLKIRSTKLEDSAMYFCASSEAGGSYNSPLHFGNGTRLTVT.

V usage is TRBV2 and J usage is TRBJ2-5, with 9 positions matching TRBD1. Germline loops: CDR1 SNHLY, CDR2 FYNNEI. This CDR3 is built from 15 residues. The junction had 8 bases not matched to a gene; V was cut back by 6 bases and J by 3 bases. This chain's CDR3 is CASRQDRGTKETQYF. CDR3 sequence (DNA): TGTGCCAGCAGGCAAGACAGGGGGACTAAAGAGACCCAGTACTTC.

The V and J genes are TRBV27 and TRBJ2-3; 9 bases align to TRBD2. Germline lookup yields CDR1 MNHEY and CDR2 SMNVEV (reference sequence). V trimming: 10 bases; J trimming: 3 bases; junction bases outside the gene matches: 5. The CDR3 has 13 amino acids. The CDR3 sequence: CATSGLATDTQYF. The CDR3 DNA reads TGTGCCACCTCGGGACTAGCAACAGATACGCAGTATTTT.